These 29 T cell receptor beta chains originate from one sample sequenced in a study of blood T cells in healthy people across ages (dated by TCRdb to the mid-2010s). The library relied on 5' RACE. The sequencer was an Illumina HiSeq 2500. A second 7 to 11 cycle PCR used a sample-barcoded 5' primer and a J-beta primer mix. TCRdb redid the processing of the public reads, applying fastp at Q25 and MiXCR, and retained in-frame beta chains. Each CDR3 protein gets just one entry, which takes the most common genes and DNA from the rows behind it. This sample gives approximately 350,000 distinct CDR3 sequences in total; roughly half of them show up just once. 45% to 55% of the sample comes from the top ten. The sample was blood. The receptors were gathered from a man aged 55 to 70 in good health.

Comments on this clonotype: A read error may produce the germline difference seen at one junction end. The chain is built from TRBV7-2 and TRBJ1-1, with TRBD1 matching 7 bases. This CDR3 contains 14 residues. The germline V gene has CDR1 SGHTA and CDR2 FQGNSA. CDR3 amino acids: CAGSFDTGDTEAFF. Here the CDR3 DNA reads TGTGCCGGCAGCTTTGATACAGGGGACACTGAAGCTTTCTTT.

This clonotype was counted many times. The chain combines TRBV7-8 with TRBJ2-5; a weak D match, TRBD2 (7 bases). In germline, CDR1 is SGHVS, CDR2 FQNEAQ. V was clipped by 3 bases and J by 5 bases, with 16 bases between them. CDR3 length: 15 amino acids. CDR3 in DNA: TGTGCCAGCAGCTTGTTGGCCCGGGGGGCGGAGACCCAGTACTTC. Amino acid sequence: CASSLLARGAETQYF.

This clonotype was observed once. The chain couples TRBV27 to TRBJ2-4; either TRBD1 or TRBD2 may fit D (5 bases each). The tail of the sequence fits TRBJ2-7 better, so the J call may be wrong. Germline assignment: CDR1 MNHEY and CDR2 SMNVEV (reference sequence). The CDR3 covers 13 residues. CDR3 bases: TGTGCCAGCAGTACCCGGGACGTGTACGAGCAGTACTTC. This translates into CASSTRDVYEQYF.

This clonotype was recorded at least ten times. The chain couples TRBV7-9 to TRBJ1-2; maybe TRBD1 (5 bases). The germline V and J ends were trimmed by 0 bases and 4 bases, with 15 bases remaining between them. Germline assignment: CDR1 SEHNR and CDR2 FQNEAQ (reference sequence). The CDR3 totals 16 residues. CDR3 bases: TGTGCCAGCAGCTTAGCGGGGGAGGGGAGCCTCTATGGCTACACCTTC. Its translation: CASSLAGEGSLYGYTF.

The chain has TRBV7-6 and TRBJ2-7; maybe TRBD1 (5 bases). This CDR3 is built from 13 residues. Deletions cut 5 bases from V and 4 bases from J, with 12 bases between. The V gene's germline CDR1 is SGHVS and CDR2 FNYEAQ. CDR3 in amino acids: CASSPREDYEQYF. The CDR3 nucleotides are TGTGCCAGCAGCCCCAGGGAAGATTACGAGCAGTACTTC.

The chain recombines TRBV6-5 with TRBJ1-4; 7 bases are shared with TRBD1. V gave up 5 bases and J gave up 8 bases; unmatched junction bases: 5. The CDR3 covers 13 residues. Germline CDR1 and CDR2: MNHEY and SVGAGI. For the CDR3, the DNA is TGTGCCAGCAGTAGGGGGCTAGGAGAAAAACTGTTTTTT. It encodes CASSRGLGEKLFF.

A few counts support this clonotype. The chain carries TRBV11-2 and TRBJ2-1; TRBD2 aligns across 8 bases. The CDR3 runs to 20 residues. The V gene's germline CDR1 is SGHAT and CDR2 FQNNGV. V lost 0 bases and J lost 1; bases outside the gene matches: 14. The CDR3 region is CASSLDHVGLAGGSYNEQFF. DNA for the CDR3: TGTGCCAGCAGCTTAGATCATGTTGGTCTAGCGGGCGGATCCTACAATGAGCAGTTCTTC. Full variable domain (rest looked up from reference TRBV11-2 and TRBJ2-1): EAGVAQSPRYKIIEKRQSVAFWCNPISGHATLYWYQQILGQGPKLLIQFQNNGVVDDSQLPKDRFSAERLKGVDSTLKIQPAKLEDSAVYLCASSLDHVGLAGGSYNEQFFGPGTRLTVL.

This clonotype has a handful of counts. The chain recombines TRBV20-1 with TRBJ2-6, with 8 bases fitting TRBD1. The CDR3 totals 15 residues. The germline CDR1 and CDR2 sequences are DFQATT and SNEGSKA (reference sequence). V gave up 4 bases and J gave up 0 bases; unmatched junction bases: 2. The CDR3 region has the DNA TGCAGTGCTAACAGGGGGAACTCTGGGGCCAACGTCCTGACTTTC. Its translation is CSANRGNSGANVLTF.

This clonotype was observed a few times. The J gene is TRBJ2-7, the V gene TRBV7-2, with D uncertain. This CDR3 has 13 residues. Germline V CDR1 and CDR2: SGHTA, FQGNSA. Trimming pared 2 bases from V and 6 bases from J, leaving 11 bases between. CDR3 residues: CASSLFSAPEQYF. CDR3 DNA: TGTGCCAGCAGCTTATTCTCAGCACCCGAGCAGTACTTC.

V gene TRBV12-3 or TRBV12-4 combines with J gene TRBJ1-1; D is possibly TRBD1 (6 bases). The V end was cut by 5 bases, the J end by 4 bases, with 17 bases between. The CDR3 is 15 amino acids. This CDR3 is CASSRGTLFGTEAFF. The CDR3 nucleotides read TGTGCCAGCAGTCGCGGGACACTCTTTGGCACTGAAGCTTTCTTT.

The chain joins TRBV29-1 to TRBJ2-7; 10 nucleotides align to TRBD1. The CDR3 contains 13 residues. The germline V gene has CDR1 SQVTM and CDR2 ANQGSEA. The V and J ends lost 4 bases and 7 bases, in that order; junction bases with no gene match: 7. The CDR3 here is CSVVETGGAEQYF. The CDR3 bases are TGCAGCGTTGTCGAGACAGGGGGCGCTGAGCAGTACTTC.

This clonotype was seen just once. The CDR3 loop reads CAWSPRTGEKLFF. The CDR3 bases are TGTGCCTGGAGTCCCCGGACTGGGGAAAAACTGTTTTTT. The rearrangement links TRBV30 to TRBJ1-4; D remains unclear. This CDR3 has 13 amino acids. The V gene's germline CDR1 is GTSNPN and CDR2 SVGIG (reference sequence). V was cut by 2 bases and J by 8 bases, with 12 bases left in between. Based on the CDR3 plus reference TRBV30 and TRBJ1-4, the full variable domain is SQTIHQWPATLVQPVGSPLSLECTVEGTSNPNLYWYRQAAGRGLQLLFYSVGIGQISSEVPQNLSASRPQDRQFILSSKKLLLSDSGFYLCAWSPRTGEKLFFGSGTQLSVL.

The CDR3 spells CASSVTDSIEQYF. The DNA of the CDR3 is TGCGCCAGCAGTGTGACAGATTCGATCGAGCAGTACTTC. The rearrangement uses TRBV10-2 and TRBJ2-5; weak D call: TRBD1 (5 bases). The DNA end favors TRBJ2-7, so the J call may be wrong. This CDR3 contains 13 residues. The germline gives CDR1 WSHSY, CDR2 SAAADI.

The chain joins TRBV5-1 to TRBJ1-2; TRBD1 is a possible D gene (5 bases). V was clipped by 0 bases and J by 6 bases, with 15 bases between them. The germline CDR1 and CDR2 sequences are SGHRS and YFSETQ. The CDR3 sequence is 15 residues long. The CDR3 region has the DNA TGCGCCAGCAGCTTGGAAGGCAGGGAGGGCGATGGCTACACCTTC. This encodes CASSLEGREGDGYTF.

The chain couples TRBV30 to TRBJ1-1; D unclear. From germline, CDR1 is GTSNPN and CDR2 SVGIG (reference sequence). Trimming shortened V by 2 bases and J by 2 bases, and 9 bases separated the two germline ends. The CDR3 totals 13 residues. CDR3 loop: CAWSKELNTEAFF. CDR3 nucleotide sequence: TGTGCCTGGAGTAAGGAGTTAAACACTGAAGCTTTCTTT.

This sequence joins TRBV7-2 and TRBJ2-5, with D unresolved. Germline loops: CDR1 SGHTA, CDR2 FQGNSA. V was pared by 8 bases and J by 2 bases, with 12 bases between. This CDR3 region has 13 residues. The CDR3 region is CASERAEQETQYF. As DNA, the CDR3 is TGTGCCAGCGAACGAGCCGAGCAAGAGACCCAGTACTTC.

The V call is TRBV6-2 or TRBV6-3, the J call TRBJ2-3; 9 positions match TRBD2. With 8 bases clipped from V and 2 bases from J, the junction kept 5 bases outside the gene matches. The germline gives CDR1 MNHEY, CDR2 SVGEGT. CDR3 size: 14 residues. For the CDR3, the DNA is TGTGCCAGCCAAGGGACTAGCAACACAGATACGCAGTATTTT. Its protein product is CASQGTSNTDTQYF.

This clonotype appeared a few times. The chain recombines TRBV7-2 with TRBJ2-7; no reliable D call. This CDR3 region has 14 residues. In germline, CDR1 is SGHTA, CDR2 FQGNSA. V was clipped by 4 bases and J by 9 bases, with 19 bases between them. CDR3 loop: CASSSLDQGPRQYF. CDR3 nucleotides: TGTGCCAGCAGCTCCCTAGATCAAGGTCCCCGGCAGTACTTC.

The chain combines TRBV29-1 with TRBJ2-3; no definite D call. The CDR3 totals 13 residues. The V gene lost 4 bases and the J gene lost 0 bases, with 8 bases spanning the gap. Germline values: CDR1 SQVTM, CDR2 ANQGSEA. CDR3 sequence reads: CSVAGYSTDTQYF. In DNA form, the CDR3 reads TGCAGCGTTGCTGGGTATAGCACAGATACGCAGTATTTT.

The chain employs TRBV28 and TRBJ2-2; D gene ambiguous. Germline V gene lookup returns CDR1 MDHEN and CDR2 SYDVKM. The CDR3 spans 12 residues. V was shortened by 10 bases and J by 4 bases, with 10 bases between the two germline ends. The CDR3 loop is CATPGLTGELFF. As DNA, the CDR3 is TGTGCCACCCCTGGCCTCACCGGGGAGCTGTTTTTT. Looking up the rest from reference TRBV28 and TRBJ2-2 gives the full variable domain: DVKVTQSSRYLVKRTGEKVFLECVQDMDHENMFWYRQDPGLGLRLIYFSYDVKMKEKGDIPEGYSVSREKKERFSLILESASTNQTSMYLCATPGLTGELFFGEGSRLTVL.

This clonotype has only a few counts. The chain combines TRBV28 with TRBJ1-6, with 8 positions matching TRBD1. The CDR3 is 15 amino acids. Germline loops: CDR1 MDHEN, CDR2 SYDVKM. V shed 3 bases and J 5 bases; nucleotides not matched to a gene: 3. Written as DNA, the CDR3 is TGTGCCAGCAGTTTCGAGGACAGGGATAATTCACCCCTCCACTTT. Encoded protein: CASSFEDRDNSPLHF.

This sequence joins TRBV27 and TRBJ2-5, with D possibly TRBD1 on 6 matching bases. V lost 4 bases and J 11 bases, leaving 20 bases between the germline ends. The CDR3 is 14 residues long. Germline CDR1 MNHEY, CDR2 SMNVEV (reference sequence). CDR3 nucleotide sequence: TGTGCCAGCAGTTCCGGGACATCGGTCAGGGAGCAGTACTTC. Translation gives CASSSGTSVREQYF.

The rearrangement links TRBV20-1 to TRBJ2-1; 11 nucleotides align to TRBD2. Unmatched junction bases numbered 7, after V lost 4 bases and J lost 5 bases. CDR3 size: 15 residues. Germline V lookup: CDR1 DFQATT, CDR2 SNEGSKA (reference sequence). CDR3 in amino acids: CSAKPGLAVDNEQFF. The CDR3 nucleotides read TGCAGTGCTAAACCGGGACTAGCGGTCGACAATGAGCAGTTCTTC.

The chain links TRBV7-2 to TRBJ2-1; perhaps D is TRBD1 or TRBD2 (5 bases each). V dropped 5 bases and J dropped 8 bases, with 13 bases sitting between them. CDR1 and CDR2 from the germline V gene are SGHTA and FQGNSA. This CDR3 is 13 amino acids long. CDR3 in DNA: TGTGCCAGCAGCCCCCGGGGCGACGATGAGCAGTTCTTC. Amino acid sequence: CASSPRGDDEQFF.

This clonotype was found a few times. The rearrangement uses TRBV7-8 and TRBJ2-1; 14 nucleotides agree with TRBD2. With 5 bases clipped from V and 0 bases from J, the junction kept 0 bases outside the gene matches. The CDR3 covers 16 residues. Germline CDR1 reads SGHVS; CDR2 reads FQNEAQ. CDR3 residues: CASSGTSGGSYNEQFF. As DNA, the CDR3 is TGTGCCAGCAGCGGGACTAGCGGGGGCTCCTACAATGAGCAGTTCTTC.

CDR3 sequence reads: CSADKTQGYTDTQYF. CDR3 DNA sequence: TGCAGTGCTGATAAAACACAGGGTTACACAGATACGCAGTATTTT. The V call is TRBV20-1, the J call TRBJ2-3, with D possibly being TRBD1 (6 bases). The CDR3 consists of 15 residues. V was cut by 5 bases and J by 2 bases, with 17 bases left in between. Germline CDR1 is DFQATT and CDR2 is SNEGSKA (reference sequence).

This clonotype occurred a few times. The chain combines TRBV20-1 with TRBJ2-6; 7 bases line up with TRBD2. Germline values: CDR1 DFQATT, CDR2 SNEGSKA (reference sequence). The V and J ends lost 6 bases and 2 bases, in that order; junction bases with no gene match: 16. The CDR3 extends over 18 amino acids. The CDR3 nucleotides read TGCAGTGCCTCCGGGACGGGTCTGAGCGGGGCTGGGGCCAACGTCCTGACTTTC. Amino acid sequence: CSASGTGLSGAGANVLTF.

The chain uses TRBV20-1 and TRBJ2-7, with 9 bases matching TRBD2. V trimming: 6 bases; J trimming: 0 bases; junction bases outside the gene matches: 9. This CDR3 region has 15 residues. Germline V gene sequence: CDR1 DFQATT, CDR2 SNEGSKA (reference sequence). This CDR3 reads CSAKPNSGSSYEQYF. CDR3 sequence (DNA): TGCAGTGCCAAGCCAAATAGCGGGAGCTCCTACGAGCAGTACTTC.

The chain joins TRBV29-1 to TRBJ2-3, with a possible D match to TRBD2 (5 bases). CDR1 and CDR2 from the germline V gene are SQVTM and ANQGSEA. The CDR3 sequence is 15 residues long. The germline V and J ends were trimmed by 3 bases and 1 base, with 14 bases remaining between them. Written as DNA, the CDR3 is TGCAGCGTTGATGAGGGTCCTACTGGCACAGATACGCAGTATTTT. Protein: CSVDEGPTGTDTQYF.